This note documents a single T cell receptor beta chain sequence. Its target antigen remains unknown. The record has no base qualities; no much larger clone is one base away. The data derive from a study of cytomegalovirus exposure and HLA in healthy donors listed by TCRdb under 2017. Background for the entire study: An earlier analysis of approximately 600 of the donors reported 250 to 300 Gb of sequence data and roughly 110 million unique TCR beta sequences from 150 million to 200 million T cells. Typing coverage varied by locus: roughly 620-630 donors for A, B, C, DRB1 and DQB1; 500 to 550 for DQA1; over 600 for DPA1; roughly 450 for DPB1. The genetic ancestry cluster associated with self-reported Caucasian donors included 70% to 85% of the roughly 380 genotyped donors. The study aimed to test whether cataloging public T cell receptors could reveal signatures of past pathogen exposure. Every repertoire in the discovery cohort had been generated on one and the same sequencing platform. Rather than drawing on any new phenotypic data, the later analysis identified candidate immune exposures from TCR beta sequences and the way those sequences occurred across donors. A handful of DR-DQ haplotypes were handled as single units for association and clustering because linkage in the cohort was strong. Using immunosequencing, the study profiled T cell repertoires from 640 or so subjects and related those repertoires to cytomegalovirus serostatus. In a later analysis, previously published TCR beta repertoires from more than 500 donors were re-analyzed and high-resolution HLA genotyping was added so that TCR occurrence patterns could be studied. Donor age, sex, ethnicity and CMV serostatus were compiled alongside the repertoire data. The study combined high-throughput TCR immunosequencing, statistical association of individual TCRs with disease status, and machine learning to predict cytomegalovirus infection status. An early release covering roughly 580 HLA-typed donors comprised about 300 gigabases of sequencing data and tens of millions of unique TCR sequences. A later genetic analysis used genome-wide SNP genotypes for about 60% of the roughly 700 donors, treating that subset as a discovery cohort. A separate validation cohort of about 110 different subjects was used in addition to the approximately 670-subject first cohort. In an earlier analysis of 587 of the donors, high-throughput TCR beta sequencing was used to judge whether each TCR beta V gene segment behaved as functional or pseudogenic. Both class I and class II loci were covered by HLA typing, at four-digit resolution. Across 300 to 500 genotyped donors of the cohort, an average of approximately 220,000 unique TCR beta nucleotide sequences per donor were sequenced, and approximately 19% of those sequences were non-productive. Overall results and qualifications from the work: Linkage disequilibrium might explain the correlated functional status among segregating V segments, but an unknown experimental factor could not be excluded. Across donors, most TCR sequences were observed very rarely, whereas some public TCRs were present in many individuals. A later genetic analysis associated a missense DCLRE1C variant with V-gene and J-gene trimming of TCR beta chains, and an independent cohort replicated the association. In the study, 150 to 200 TCR beta chains were listed as associated with cytomegalovirus. In a later analysis, HLA-associated TCR beta chains showed more clonal expansion and lower generation probabilities than non-associated chains that were equally common. A later analysis reported that several top co-occurrence clusters appeared linked to parvovirus B19, influenza, CMV and Epstein-Barr virus. The sequencing pipeline was judged likely to have produced a cluster of highly shared sequence variants as a technical artifact. Specific HLA alleles were associated with 15,000 to 20,000 TCR beta sequences at a false discovery rate of 0.05 in a later analysis. The classifier was reported to diagnose cytomegalovirus status with high specificity and sensitivity in both the original and validation cohorts. The authors suggested that the approach could potentially be generalized to other disease states and immunological phenotypes. Because HLA typing was missing for some donors at each locus, association tests included only the typed subset. The cohort was sequenced for TCR beta chains only, and without alpha or paired-chain data the features that could be detected were limited. A few of the identified cytomegalovirus-associated TCR beta chains were confirmed in vitro to be specific for cytomegalovirus antigens. In a later genetic analysis, fewer N-insertions in productive TCRs were reported among donors in an Asian-associated ancestry cluster than the roughly 700-donor mean. Sequencing depth was assumed to be roughly uniform across donors in the presence/absence analyses, though that assumption may not hold. Because counts were too low, fewer than 20 rarely observed V segments, including chromosome 9 orphons, were excluded from the earlier analysis of fewer than 650 of the donors. In a later analysis, most CMV-associated TCR beta chains were found to appear HLA-restricted, with HLA associations seemingly driven largely by CMV exposure. A further reported finding was that TCR beta sequences accurately predicted the HLA-A and HLA-B alleles for most subjects in the first cohort. An earlier analysis of 450 to 750 of the donors showed that most TCR beta V segments appeared in productive rearrangements either about 90% or about 30% of the time, which broadly matched IMGT annotations. Some IMGT-functional V segments, including TRBV6-2 and TRBV6-3, could not be distinguished by the 87-base-pair reads and were therefore excluded. For the cohort, immune exposure information was limited to CMV serostatus. Assigning TCR associations to individual alleles was difficult when HLA alleles, especially DR and DQ, strongly co-occurred. In a later analysis, the rate of TCR association differed among HLA loci, with DRB1 alleles having the most associated TCRs and HLA-C alleles having the fewest.

The library was made by the immunoSEQ multiplex PCR assay. The multiplex PCR relied on a mix of 60 forward primers for TCR Vbeta segments and 13 reverse primers for TCR Jbeta segments. The CDR3 region of rearranged TCR beta genes was amplified from genomic DNA with a multiplex PCR assay. The Illumina HiSeq System was used to sequence the amplified TCR beta libraries as 87-base-pair reads. Per the authors' processing: In a later analysis, some 80 million unique TCR beta chains were counted across the 500 to 700 repertoires, and approximately 11 million of these chains were shared by at least two donors. Raw reads were error-corrected and collapsed into unique sequences by a nearest-neighbor algorithm in which closely related sequences were merged to remove PCR and sequencing errors. To assign V, D and J gene segments, CDR3 sequences were aligned to IMGT reference sequences. For a sequence to be retained, at least a six-nucleotide match to both a V gene segment and a J gene segment was required. Rearrangements were called productive when the CDR3 lacked stop codons and stayed in frame with V and J; all others were non-productive. Following IMGT convention, CDR3 was defined as the stretch from the second conserved V-encoded cysteine to the conserved J-encoded phenylalanine. In an earlier analysis of 587 of the donors, sequences lacking an unambiguous match to a single V gene segment were excluded. An earlier analysis of 587 of the donors classified V segments as functional when productive rearrangements were above 56.7% and as segregating when the standard deviation between donors was above 5%. A statistical classification framework was built for diagnosing cytomegalovirus status from the catalog of TCR beta chain sequences. In a later analysis, TCR nucleotide sequences were compared against IMGT/GENE-DB human TR gene sequences so that V and J genes could be assigned. Using the TCRdist pipeline, a later analysis assigned CDR3 sequences along with most-parsimonious VDJ recombination scenarios. A later analysis defined each TCR beta chain by its CDR3 amino acid sequence plus V-gene family, and excluded reads lacking a unique V-gene family. As a way to deal with suspected cross-contamination and a sequencing artifact, a later analysis dropped 592 nucleotide sequences that were highly shared and had low generation probability. A later analysis calculated a clonal expansion index for each public chain from normalized within-repertoire ranks of inferred template counts. In a later analysis, generation probabilities were computed with a VDJ recombination model fitted to out-of-frame rearrangements, and the resulting probabilities were checked against IGoR. In a later analysis, TCR-TCR, TCR-HLA and TCR-CMV co-occurrence was scored with hypergeometric tests, and a repertoire-size bias correction was applied to TCR pairs. In a later analysis, false discovery rates were estimated by permuting HLA or CMV assignments 20 times. In a later analysis, co-occurring TCRs were grouped with DBSCAN, and TCRdist sequence similarity was added when clustering was performed within HLA-allele-positive subsets. For co-occurrence clustering, repertoires with fewer than 30,000 or more than 120,000 public chains were excluded, along with several repertoires with anomalous nucleotide sharing. TCRdb holds this immuneACCESS table with in-frame rearrangements only. Some clones are missing; in checked studies, unresolved V genes explain under half, and the rest has no known cause. Clonal size and the V and J genes are those of that table, whereas D and trimming came from the DNA. The sample table contains some 150,000 clones; only one count was recorded for about four fifths of them. In total, the top ten clones hold 3.5% to 4.5% of the sample.

In the germline V gene, CDR1 corresponds to SGHDT and CDR2 to YYEEEE. Trimming at the junction amounts to 5 bases on V and 0 bases on J, and the germline ends lie 15 bases apart. The CDR3 runs 15 amino acids, cysteine and phenylalanine included. Kept here is only the CDR3 DNA, which spans 45 bases and is read in frame from base 1. The cohort comprised fewer than 750 healthy bone marrow donors. At the time of sampling, all cohort members were nominally healthy, though unrecorded immune exposures were likely present. The donor was CMV seropositive and was included in the group of 250 to 350 seropositive cohort members. A peripheral blood sample was collected from each donor, and TCR beta sequencing was performed on peripheral blood mononuclear cells. The Qiagen DNeasy Blood Extraction Kit was used to extract genomic DNA from the blood cell samples.

Rearrangement joined TRBV5-6 to TRBJ2-7; TRBD1 is a possible D gene, resting on 5 matching bases. This clonotype was obtained from a woman between 40 and 55 years old in good health and CMV-seropositive. Sequencing was done on a sample of PBMCs. The DNA sequence is as follows: TGTGCCAGCAGTTCACGAGGAAGGGGCTCCTACGAGCAGTACTTC. Protein translation: CASSSRGRGSYEQYF.